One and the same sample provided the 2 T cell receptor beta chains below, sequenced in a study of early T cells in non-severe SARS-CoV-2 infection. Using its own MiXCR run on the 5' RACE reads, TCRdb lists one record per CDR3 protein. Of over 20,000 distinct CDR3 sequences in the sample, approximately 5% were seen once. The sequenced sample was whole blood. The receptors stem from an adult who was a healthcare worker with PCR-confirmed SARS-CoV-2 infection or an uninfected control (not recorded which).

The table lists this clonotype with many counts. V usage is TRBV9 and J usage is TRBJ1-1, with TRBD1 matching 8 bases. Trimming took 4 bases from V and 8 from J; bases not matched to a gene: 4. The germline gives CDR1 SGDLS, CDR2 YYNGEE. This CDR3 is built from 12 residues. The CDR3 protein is CASSPRTGEAFF. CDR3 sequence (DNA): TGTGCCAGCAGCCCACGGACAGGGGAAGCTTTCTTT.

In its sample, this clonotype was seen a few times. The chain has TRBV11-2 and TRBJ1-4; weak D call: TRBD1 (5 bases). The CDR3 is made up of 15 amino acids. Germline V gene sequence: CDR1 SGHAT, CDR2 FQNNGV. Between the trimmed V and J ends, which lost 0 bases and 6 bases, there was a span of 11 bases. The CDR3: CASSLDPGGHEKLFF. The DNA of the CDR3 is TGTGCCAGCAGCTTAGACCCGGGGGGACATGAAAAACTGTTTTTT. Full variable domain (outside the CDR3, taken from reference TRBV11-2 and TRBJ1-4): EAGVAQSPRYKIIEKRQSVAFWCNPISGHATLYWYQQILGQGPKLLIQFQNNGVVDDSQLPKDRFSAERLKGVDSTLKIQPAKLEDSAVYLCASSLDPGGHEKLFFGSGTQLSVL.